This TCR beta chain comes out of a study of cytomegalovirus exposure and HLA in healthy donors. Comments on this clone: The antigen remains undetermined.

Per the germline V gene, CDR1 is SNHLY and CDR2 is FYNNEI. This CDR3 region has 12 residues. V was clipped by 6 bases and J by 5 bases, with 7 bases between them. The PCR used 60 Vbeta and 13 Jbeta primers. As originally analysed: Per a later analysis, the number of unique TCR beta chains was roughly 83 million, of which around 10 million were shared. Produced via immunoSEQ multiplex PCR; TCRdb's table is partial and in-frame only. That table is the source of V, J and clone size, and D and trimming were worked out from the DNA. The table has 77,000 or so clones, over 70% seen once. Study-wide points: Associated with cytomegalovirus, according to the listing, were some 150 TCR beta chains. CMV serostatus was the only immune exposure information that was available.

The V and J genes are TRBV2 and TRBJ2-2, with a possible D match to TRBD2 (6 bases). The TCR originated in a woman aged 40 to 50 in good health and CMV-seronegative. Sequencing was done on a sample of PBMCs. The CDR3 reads CASSRGTGELFF. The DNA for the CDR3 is TGTGCCAGCAGCCGGGGGACCGGGGAGCTGTTTTTT.